A single sample gave rise to the 28 T cell receptor beta chains below, sequenced in a study of OX40 agonist ivuxolimab in advanced cancers. Measured with immunoSEQ multiplex PCR; TCRdb has only the in-frame clones, and not every one. The table lists about 61,000 clones, roughly 87% of them singletons, with 3.4% in the top ten. The source material was CD4+ or CD8+ T cells sorted from blood, sampled in a trial of the OX40 agonist ivuxolimab. The receptor set was obtained from an adult with an advanced solid tumor such as melanoma, head and neck, liver or kidney cancer.

This clone was seen just once. The chain combines TRBV7-6 with TRBJ1-4; no clear D. Germline loops: CDR1 SGHVS, CDR2 FNYEAQ. Trimming cost V 5 bases and J 4 bases, with 17 bases left between them. This CDR3 region has 16 residues. The CDR3 DNA reads TGTGCCAGCAGCCTGGGAGGGTGGCAGAGTAATGAAAAACTGTTTTTT. Its protein product is CASSLGGWQSNEKLFF.

The chain joins TRBV9 to TRBJ1-6; tentative D call: TRBD1 (5 bases). The CDR3 runs 15 residues. Germline V gene lookup returns CDR1 SGDLS and CDR2 YYNGEE. V lost 4 bases, J lost 0 bases, and 8 bases lay in between. CDR3 in DNA: TGTGCCAGCAGCTCAGGGAGCTCCTATAATTCACCCCTCCACTTT. It is translated as CASSSGSSYNSPLHF.

This chain joins TRBV7-9 and TRBJ1-1; D call uncertain. V shed 8 bases and J shed 5 bases, with 15 bases lying between them. The CDR3 contains 13 residues. Germline V gene sequence: CDR1 SEHNR, CDR2 FQNEAQ (reference sequence). The CDR3 nucleotides read TGTGCCAGCGCTACCAAGGAGGAGACTGAAGCTTTCTTT. Translation: CASATKEETEAFF.

J is TRBJ1-4 and V is TRBV4-3; D is undetermined. Germline lookup yields CDR1 LGHNA and CDR2 YSLEER. V dropped 3 bases and J dropped 1 base, with 9 bases sitting between them. This CDR3 has 15 amino acids. The CDR3 bases are TGCGCCAGCAGCCAGGGAGGGATAACTAATGAAAAACTGTTTTTT. Its translation is CASSQGGITNEKLFF.

This clone has a single count. V is TRBV6-5 and J is TRBJ1-6; maybe TRBD1 (6 bases). The CDR3 extends over 15 amino acids. V was trimmed by 6 bases and J by 8 bases, leaving 17 bases between them. Germline loops: CDR1 MNHEY, CDR2 SVGAGI. The CDR3, as DNA: TGTGCCAGCAGACAACTAAGAGGGGGGGATTCACCCCTCCACTTT. It yields the protein CASRQLRGGDSPLHF.

This chain links TRBV7-3 with TRBJ2-1; D uncertain. Per the germline V gene, CDR1 is SGHTA and CDR2 is FQGTGA. The V gene lost 5 bases and the J gene lost 0 bases, with 14 bases spanning the gap. CDR3 length: 16 residues. The CDR3 protein is CASSPPGDSSYNEQFF. CDR3 in DNA: TGTGCCAGCAGCCCCCCCGGCGATAGCTCCTACAATGAGCAGTTCTTC.

V gene TRBV14 combines with J gene TRBJ1-1; D remains ambiguous. The CDR3 totals 12 residues. V was pared by 4 bases and J by 10 bases, with 13 bases between. Germline V CDR1 and CDR2: SGHDN, FVKESK. The DNA of the CDR3 is TGTGCCAGCAGCCCCCAGTCTGAAGGAGCTTTCTTT. Translating gives CASSPQSEGAFF.

The rearrangement links TRBV9 to TRBJ1-2; D call uncertain. The CDR3 has 11 residues. V was clipped by 3 bases and J by 8 bases, with 8 bases between them. In germline, CDR1 is SGDLS, CDR2 YYNGEE. This CDR3 is CASSAIGGYTF. The CDR3 nucleotides read TGTGCCAGCAGCGCCATAGGGGGCTACACCTTC.

The V call is TRBV7-6, the J call TRBJ2-2; D not certain. Germline V gene lookup returns CDR1 SGHVS and CDR2 FNYEAQ. This CDR3 region has 14 residues. V lost 5 bases to trimming and J lost 4 bases, with 11 bases between them. CDR3 amino acids: CASSSNWGTGELFF. For the CDR3, the DNA is TGTGCCAGCAGCAGTAATTGGGGCACCGGGGAGCTGTTTTTT.

The V and J genes are TRBV5-1 and TRBJ1-4, with a tentative D call TRBD1 (5 bases). The ends were cut back, 2 bases at V and 2 bases at J, with 7 bases in the middle. Germline CDR1 is SGHRS and CDR2 is YFSETQ. The CDR3 extends over 14 amino acids. CDR3 sequence reads: CASSFGATNEKLFF. In DNA, the CDR3 is TGCGCCAGCAGCTTCGGGGCGACTAATGAAAAACTGTTTTTT.

This clone was seen a few times. The gene calls are TRBV27 and TRBJ1-5; no firm D call. Germline V gene lookup returns CDR1 MNHEY and CDR2 SMNVEV (reference sequence). The CDR3 is 13 amino acids. V shed 5 bases and J shed 5 bases, with 10 bases lying between them. DNA for the CDR3: TGTGCCAGCAGTCAACAAAGAGATCAGCCCCAGCATTTT. This translates into CASSQQRDQPQHF.

V and J are TRBV14 and TRBJ2-7; TRBD2 might be the D (6 bases). The CDR3 contains 13 residues. The germline gives CDR1 SGHDN, CDR2 FVKESK. V gave up 8 bases and J gave up 5 bases, with 16 bases separating them. This chain's CDR3 is CASAPGLPNEQYF. DNA for the CDR3: TGTGCCAGCGCACCGGGACTGCCCAACGAGCAGTACTTC.

The chain carries TRBV9 and TRBJ1-1; 11 bases map to TRBD1. This CDR3 contains 15 residues. The V and J ends lost 3 bases and 5 bases, in that order; junction bases with no gene match: 6. The germline V gene encodes CDR1 SGDLS and CDR2 YYNGEE. The CDR3 region is CASSDPDRGRTEAFF. CDR3 sequence (DNA): TGTGCCAGCAGCGACCCGGACAGGGGGCGAACTGAAGCTTTCTTT.

The rearrangement links TRBV5-1 to TRBJ1-1; D gene ambiguous. The CDR3 covers 15 residues. Per the germline V gene, CDR1 is SGHRS and CDR2 is YFSETQ. Between the trimmed V and J ends, which lost 0 bases and 4 bases, there was a span of 13 bases. CDR3 region: CASSLAPEVTTEAFF. The CDR3 nucleotides read TGCGCCAGCAGCTTGGCGCCGGAGGTCACCACTGAAGCTTTCTTT.

This chain connects TRBV6-6 to TRBJ1-3; D is uncertain. The germline V gene encodes CDR1 MNHNY and CDR2 SVGAGI (reference sequence). Trimming took 11 bases from V and 2 from J, leaving 19 bases between them. The CDR3 has 15 amino acids. CDR3: CAAGPQDGAGNTIYF. The CDR3 region has the DNA TGTGCCGCCGGGCCTCAGGATGGGGCTGGAAACACCATATATTTT.

This clone was detected once. The chain carries TRBV5-1 and TRBJ2-5; unclear D gene. The V gene lost 0 bases and the J gene lost 4 bases, with 7 bases spanning the gap. The CDR3 totals 13 residues. Looked up from germline, CDR1 is SGHRS and CDR2 is YFSETQ. CDR3 residues: CASSLDKLETQYF. CDR3 nucleotide sequence: TGCGCCAGCAGCTTGGATAAACTAGAGACCCAGTACTTC.

The rearrangement joins TRBV30 to TRBJ2-4; D remains unclear. The CDR3 loop spans 15 amino acids. Germline V gene data show CDR1 as GTSNPN and CDR2 as SVGIG (reference sequence). V was trimmed by 0 bases and J by 5 bases, leaving 14 bases between them. CDR3 in amino acids: CAWSVPGIRENIQYF. The CDR3 nucleotides read TGTGCCTGGAGTGTACCCGGAATAAGGGAAAACATTCAGTACTTC.

This clone showed up just once. The chain recombines TRBV5-1 with TRBJ2-7; tentative D call: TRBD2 (7 bases). Germline CDR1 is SGHRS and CDR2 is YFSETQ. The CDR3 is made up of 17 amino acids. V was pared by 0 bases and J by 0 bases, with 16 bases between. CDR3 coding DNA: TGCGCCAGCAGCTTGGCCCGGGGAGGGGGAGGCTCCTACGAGCAGTACTTC. Residues: CASSLARGGGGSYEQYF.

V gene TRBV6-1 combines with J gene TRBJ2-5; 7 nucleotides align to TRBD1. Germline CDR1 and CDR2: MNHNS and SASEGT. Trimming removed 5 bases from V and 5 bases from J; junction bases left unmatched: 8. The CDR3 covers 14 residues. In DNA form, the CDR3 reads TGTGCCAGCAGTCCCCCCGAGGGGGCTGAGACCCAGTACTTC. This translates into CASSPPEGAETQYF.

The chain employs TRBV19 and TRBJ1-1, with TRBD1 as a possible D gene (5 bases). The CDR3 totals 15 residues. V was shortened by 6 bases and J by 4 bases, with 18 bases between the two germline ends. In germline, CDR1 is LNHDA, CDR2 SQIVND (reference sequence). CDR3 nucleotides: TGTGCCAGTAGACGGGGGGATAAGAGTGGCACTGAAGCTTTCTTT. Translated, it gives CASRRGDKSGTEAFF.

The V and J genes are TRBV18 and TRBJ2-7, with 10 bases aligning to TRBD1. CDR3 length: 15 amino acids. Germline CDR1 KGHSH, CDR2 LQKENI. The V gene end was trimmed by 3 bases and the J gene end by 2 bases; junction bases not matched to a gene: 4. CDR3 loop: CASSPRQGAPYEQYF. The CDR3 bases are TGTGCCAGCTCACCTCGACAGGGGGCACCCTACGAGCAGTACTTC.

The chain recombines TRBV19 with TRBJ2-2, with a tentative D call TRBD1 (6 bases). With 10 bases removed from V and 2 bases from J, the gap between germline ends came to 17 bases. CDR1 is LNHDA, CDR2 SQIVND, per germline (reference sequence). The CDR3 runs 15 residues. In nucleotides, the CDR3 is TGTGCCACCAAGCCCCCCGGGACAAACACCGGGGAGCTGTTTTTT. Its translation is CATKPPGTNTGELFF.

In its sample, this clone was seen many times. The rearrangement joins TRBV15 to TRBJ2-7; D gene uncertain. The CDR3 is 15 amino acids. CDR1 is LNHNV and CDR2 is YYDKDF in the germline V gene (reference sequence). Trimming removed 5 bases from V and 3 bases from J, with 17 bases in between. CDR3 nucleotide sequence: TGTGCCACCAGCGGACGGCAGGAGCCCATCTACGAGCAGTACTTC. It specifies CATSGRQEPIYEQYF.

This clone was found a few times. The chain is built from TRBV28 and TRBJ1-1, with D unresolved. Germline V CDR1 and CDR2: MDHEN, SYDVKM. V dropped 4 bases and J dropped 5 bases, with 11 bases sitting between them. The CDR3 runs 13 residues. The CDR3 region is CASSSPERTEAFF. The CDR3 coding sequence is TGTGCCAGCAGTTCCCCCGAACGTACTGAAGCTTTCTTT.

The rearrangement links TRBV6-5 to TRBJ2-3; D is perhaps TRBD2 (5 bases). Germline V lookup: CDR1 MNHEY, CDR2 SVGAGI. V was trimmed by 0 bases and J by 5 bases, leaving 6 bases between them. This CDR3 has 13 amino acids. The CDR3 loop reads CASSYSGRDTQYF. In DNA, the CDR3 is TGTGCCAGCAGTTACTCGGGGAGAGATACGCAGTATTTT.

The chain recombines TRBV30 with TRBJ1-4; a weak D match, TRBD1 (6 bases). Trimming cost V 3 bases and J 8 bases, with 13 bases left between them. CDR1 and CDR2 from the germline V gene are GTSNPN and SVGIG (reference sequence). The CDR3 covers 13 residues. The CDR3 spells CAWSHRAGEKLFF. CDR3 bases: TGTGCCTGGAGCCACAGGGCCGGGGAAAAACTGTTTTTT.

The chain employs TRBV11-2 and TRBJ1-1, with D possibly TRBD1 on 5 matching bases. The V gene's germline CDR1 is SGHAT and CDR2 FQNNGV. Between the trimmed V and J ends, which lost 0 bases and 3 bases, there was a span of 14 bases. There are 16 residues in the CDR3. The CDR3 region is CASSLEGSTGDTEAFF. The CDR3 DNA reads as TGTGCCAGCAGCTTAGAGGGCAGCACGGGGGACACTGAAGCTTTCTTT.

The chain uses TRBV27 and TRBJ1-6; D might be TRBD1 (5 bases). The CDR3 is 16 residues long. CDR1 is MNHEY and CDR2 is SMNVEV in the germline V gene (reference sequence). Trimming stripped 6 bases from V and 0 bases from J, with 12 bases between. The DNA for the CDR3 is TGTGCCAGCAGGCAGGGTTTTAACTCCTATAATTCACCCCTCCACTTT. Translating gives CASRQGFNSYNSPLHF.